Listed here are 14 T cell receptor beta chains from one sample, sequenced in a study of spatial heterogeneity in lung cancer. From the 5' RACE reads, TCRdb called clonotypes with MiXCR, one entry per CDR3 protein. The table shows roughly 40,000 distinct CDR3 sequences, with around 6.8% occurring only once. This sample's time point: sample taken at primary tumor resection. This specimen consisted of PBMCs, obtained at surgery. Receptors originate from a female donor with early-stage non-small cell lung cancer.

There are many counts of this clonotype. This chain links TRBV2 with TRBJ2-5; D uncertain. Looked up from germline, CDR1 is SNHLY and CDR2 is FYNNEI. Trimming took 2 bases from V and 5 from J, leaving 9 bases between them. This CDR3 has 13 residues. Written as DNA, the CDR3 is TGTGCCAGCAGTGAACCTGACGACGAGACCCAGTACTTC. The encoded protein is CASSEPDDETQYF.

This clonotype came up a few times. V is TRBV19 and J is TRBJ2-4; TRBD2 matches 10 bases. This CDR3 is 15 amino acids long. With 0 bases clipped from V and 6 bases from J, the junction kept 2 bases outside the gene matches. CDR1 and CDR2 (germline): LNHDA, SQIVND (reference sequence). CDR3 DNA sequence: TGTGCCAGTAGTATAGATGGACTAGCGGCAAACATTCAGTACTTC. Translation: CASSIDGLAANIQYF.

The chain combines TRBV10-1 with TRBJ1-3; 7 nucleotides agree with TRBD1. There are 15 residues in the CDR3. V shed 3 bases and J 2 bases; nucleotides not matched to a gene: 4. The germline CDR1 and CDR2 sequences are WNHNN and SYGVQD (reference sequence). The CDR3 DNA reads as TGCGCCAGCAGTGACCCCGGGACAGCTGGAAACACCATATATTTT. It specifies CASSDPGTAGNTIYF.

CDR3 residues: CASKGNNEQFF. The DNA of the CDR3 is TGTGCCAGCAAGGGAAACAATGAGCAGTTCTTC. The chain uses TRBV9 and TRBJ2-1; D is unclear. V lost 6 bases and J lost 5, with 6 bases in between. This CDR3 is built from 11 residues. From germline, CDR1 is SGDLS and CDR2 YYNGEE.

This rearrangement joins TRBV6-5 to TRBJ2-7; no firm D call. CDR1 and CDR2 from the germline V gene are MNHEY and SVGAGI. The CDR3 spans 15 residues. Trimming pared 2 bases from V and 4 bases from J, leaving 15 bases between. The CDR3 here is CASSYGPPDIYEQYF. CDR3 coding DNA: TGTGCCAGCAGTTACGGGCCTCCTGATATTTACGAGCAGTACTTC.

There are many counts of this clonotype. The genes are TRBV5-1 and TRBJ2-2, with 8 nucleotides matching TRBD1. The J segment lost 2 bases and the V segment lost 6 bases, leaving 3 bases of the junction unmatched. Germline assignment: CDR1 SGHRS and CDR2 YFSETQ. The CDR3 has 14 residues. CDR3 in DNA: TGCGCCAGCACCGGGACAGGAAACACCGGGGAGCTGTTTTTT. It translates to CASTGTGNTGELFF.

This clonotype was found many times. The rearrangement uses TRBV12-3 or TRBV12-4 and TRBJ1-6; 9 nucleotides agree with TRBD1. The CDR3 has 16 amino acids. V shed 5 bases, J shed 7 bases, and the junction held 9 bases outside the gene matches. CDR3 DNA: TGTGCCAGCAGTCCGGGACAGGGAACCCTCAATTCACCCCTCCACTTT. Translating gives CASSPGQGTLNSPLHF.

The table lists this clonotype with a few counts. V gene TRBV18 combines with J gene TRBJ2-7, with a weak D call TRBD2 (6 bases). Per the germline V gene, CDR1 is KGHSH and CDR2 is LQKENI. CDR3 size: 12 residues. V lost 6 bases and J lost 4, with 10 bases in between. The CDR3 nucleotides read TGTGCCAGCTCCGGCGGGGTATACGAGCAGTACTTC. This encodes CASSGGVYEQYF.

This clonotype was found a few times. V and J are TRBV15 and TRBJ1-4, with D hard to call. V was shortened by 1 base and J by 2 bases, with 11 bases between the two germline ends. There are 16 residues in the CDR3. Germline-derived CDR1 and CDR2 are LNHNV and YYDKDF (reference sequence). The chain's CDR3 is CATSRGARGTNEKLFF. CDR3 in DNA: TGTGCCACCAGCAGAGGGGCCCGAGGGACTAATGAAAAACTGTTTTTT.

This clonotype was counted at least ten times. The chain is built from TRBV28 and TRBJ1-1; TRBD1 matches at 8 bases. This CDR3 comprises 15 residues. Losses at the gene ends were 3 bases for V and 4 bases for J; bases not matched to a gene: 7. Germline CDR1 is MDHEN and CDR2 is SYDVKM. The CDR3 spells CASSFLGQEFTEAFF. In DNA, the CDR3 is TGTGCCAGCAGTTTTTTGGGACAGGAGTTCACTGAAGCTTTCTTT.

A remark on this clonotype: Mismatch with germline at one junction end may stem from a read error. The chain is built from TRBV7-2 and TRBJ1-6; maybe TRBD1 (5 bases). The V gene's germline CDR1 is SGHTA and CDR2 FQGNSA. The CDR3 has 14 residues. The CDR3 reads CASTLKTALSPLHF. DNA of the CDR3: TGTGCCAGCACCTTAAAGACAGCTCTTTCACCCCTCCACTTT.

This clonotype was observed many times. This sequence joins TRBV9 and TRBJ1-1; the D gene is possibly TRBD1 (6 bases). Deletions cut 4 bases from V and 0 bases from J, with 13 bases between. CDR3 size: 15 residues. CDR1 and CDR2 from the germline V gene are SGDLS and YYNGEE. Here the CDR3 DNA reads TGTGCCAGCAGCCCCTGGACAGAAGTGAACACTGAAGCTTTCTTT. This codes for CASSPWTEVNTEAFF.

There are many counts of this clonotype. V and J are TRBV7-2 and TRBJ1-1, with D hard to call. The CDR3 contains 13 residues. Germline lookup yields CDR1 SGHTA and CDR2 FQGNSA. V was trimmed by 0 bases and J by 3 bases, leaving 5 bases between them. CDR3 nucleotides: TGTGCCAGCAGCTTAGCGCGATACACTGAAGCTTTCTTT. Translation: CASSLARYTEAFF.

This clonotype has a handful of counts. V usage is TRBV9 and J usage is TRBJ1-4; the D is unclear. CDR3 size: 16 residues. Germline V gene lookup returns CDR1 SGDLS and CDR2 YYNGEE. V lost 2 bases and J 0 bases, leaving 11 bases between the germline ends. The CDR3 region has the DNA TGTGCCAGCAGCGTTGGGGTTGGGACAACTAATGAAAAACTGTTTTTT. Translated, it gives CASSVGVGTTNEKLFF.